The 15 T cell receptor beta chains in this list originate from one sample, sequenced in a study of cytomegalovirus exposure and HLA in healthy donors. PCR primers comprised 60 Vbeta and 13 Jbeta primers. The method was immunoSEQ multiplex PCR; TCRdb's version includes in-frame clones alone and lacks a portion of them. Of under 200,000 clones detected, approximately 80% appear once; the ten largest clones hold roughly 3.6%. The sample taken for sequencing was PBMCs. The source is a man aged 25 to 45 in good health and CMV-seropositive.

This chain connects TRBV28 to TRBJ2-3, with 7 bases that match TRBD2. In germline, CDR1 is MDHEN, CDR2 SYDVKM. The V segment lost 7 bases and the J segment 2 bases; nucleotides outside the gene matches: 9. This CDR3 comprises 15 residues. CDR3 in DNA: TGTGCCAGCATTCCCCTGGGAGGGAACACAGATACGCAGTATTTT. This gives the protein CASIPLGGNTDTQYF.

The CDR3 loop reads CASSPRTSGGGGEQFF. CDR3 DNA: TGCGCCAGCAGCCCGAGGACTAGCGGGGGCGGAGGGGAGCAGTTCTTC. The rearrangement links TRBV5-1 to TRBJ2-1; the match to TRBD2 covers 13 bases. V dropped 4 bases and J dropped 10; count of bases not matched to a gene: 11. Germline values: CDR1 SGHRS, CDR2 YFSETQ. The CDR3 is 16 amino acids.

V gene TRBV7-9 combines with J gene TRBJ2-5, with D maybe TRBD2 (5 bases). The CDR3 spans 17 residues. Germline values: CDR1 SEHNR, CDR2 FQNEAQ (reference sequence). V lost 5 bases and J 3 bases, leaving 22 bases between the germline ends. The CDR3 bases are TGTGCCAGCAGCGTGAAATGGACGGGAAAGAATAAAGAGACCCAGTACTTC. Its protein is CASSVKWTGKNKETQYF. Full variable domain (outside the CDR3, taken from reference TRBV7-9 and TRBJ2-5): DTGVSQNPRHKITKRGQNVTFRCDPISEHNRLYWYRQTLGQGPEFLTYFQNEAQLEKSRLLSDRFSAERPKGSFSTLEIQRTEQGDSAMYLCASSVKWTGKNKETQYFGPGTRLLVL.

This chain joins TRBV10-2 and TRBJ2-3; 8 bases map to TRBD2. Germline V gene sequence: CDR1 WSHSY, CDR2 SAAADI. The junction had 4 bases not matched to a gene; V was cut back by 6 bases and J by 2 bases. CDR3 length equals 14 residues. CDR3 sequence: CASRSGGLTDTQYF. CDR3 nucleotides: TGCGCCAGCAGGAGCGGGGGCCTCACAGATACGCAGTATTTT.

This chain uses TRBV2 with TRBJ2-6; D possibly corresponds to TRBD2 (5 bases). The CDR3 has 15 residues. Germline V gene sequence: CDR1 SNHLY, CDR2 FYNNEI. V was shortened by 2 bases and J by 4 bases, with 9 bases between the two germline ends. CDR3 in DNA: TGTGCCAGCAGTGAAAGAGGGTCAGGGGCCAACGTCCTGACTTTC. Translating gives CASSERGSGANVLTF.

The V call is TRBV18, the J call TRBJ1-2; D remains unclear. The CDR3 is 16 residues long. From germline, CDR1 is KGHSH and CDR2 LQKENI. Trimming removed 0 bases from V and 0 bases from J, with 11 bases in between. DNA for the CDR3: TGTGCCAGCTCACCACCGGGCCTCCCTTCTAACTATGGCTACACCTTC. The encoded protein is CASSPPGLPSNYGYTF.

The rearrangement joins TRBV4-1 to TRBJ2-7, with 13 nucleotides matching TRBD2. V gave up 1 base and J gave up 5 bases; unmatched junction bases: 2. The CDR3 has 15 amino acids. Per the germline V gene, CDR1 is MGHRA and CDR2 is YSYEKL. The CDR3 coding sequence is TGCGCCAGCAGCCAAGGTGGGACTAGCGGGGACGAGCAGTACTTC. The encoded protein is CASSQGGTSGDEQYF.

The V gene is TRBV6-5, the J gene TRBJ1-3, with TRBD1 matching over 8 bases. V shed 4 bases, J shed 7 bases, and the junction held 12 bases outside the gene matches. Germline CDR1 reads MNHEY; CDR2 reads SVGAGI. This CDR3 spans 16 amino acids. For the CDR3, the DNA is TGTGCCAGCAGTTCCTTTGGGACAGGCATAAGCAACACCATATATTTT. This codes for CASSSFGTGISNTIYF.

The chain employs TRBV10-2 and TRBJ2-3; TRBD2 agrees at 14 bases. Germline values: CDR1 WSHSY, CDR2 SAAADI. The CDR3 is 15 amino acids. V shed 9 bases and J 6 bases; nucleotides not matched to a gene: 8. The CDR3 reads CARTSGGALIDTQYF. The CDR3 DNA is TGCGCCAGGACTAGCGGGGGGGCCCTCATTGATACGCAGTATTTT.

This clone was detected only once. V is TRBV7-2 and J is TRBJ2-7; D perhaps matches TRBD1 (7 bases). CDR3 length: 14 residues. Germline CDR1 reads SGHTA; CDR2 reads FQGNSA. V dropped 8 bases and J dropped 7 bases, with 21 bases sitting between them. CDR3 coding DNA: TGTGCCAGCCGGACAGGAGCCCTTGGGGGGGAGCAGTACTTC. Protein product: CASRTGALGGEQYF.

This sequence joins TRBV6-1 and TRBJ2-7, with TRBD1 identical over 8 bases. This CDR3 comprises 15 residues. V lost 7 bases to trimming and J lost 1 base; unmatched junction nucleotides: 9. Germline lookup yields CDR1 MNHNS and CDR2 SASEGT. This CDR3 is CASNFRTGPSYEQYF. The CDR3 DNA is TGTGCCAGCAACTTTCGGACAGGGCCTTCCTACGAGCAGTACTTC.

J is TRBJ2-5 and V is TRBV7-2; 7 bases match TRBD2. Per germline, CDR1 SGHTA and CDR2 FQGNSA. This CDR3 is 14 amino acids long. Losses at the gene ends were 4 bases for V and 5 bases for J; bases not matched to a gene: 7. CDR3 sequence reads: CASSSVTSVETQYF. The CDR3 coding sequence is TGTGCCAGCAGCTCCGTCACTAGCGTGGAGACCCAGTACTTC.

This clone was seen a single time. The chain couples TRBV10-3 to TRBJ2-3; the match to TRBD2 covers 9 bases. The V segment lost 4 bases and the J segment 2 bases; nucleotides outside the gene matches: 4. The CDR3 is 15 residues long. Germline CDR1 reads ENHRY; CDR2 reads SYGVKD. The CDR3 DNA is TGTGCCATCAGTGTAGCGGGGGCAGCCACAGATACGCAGTATTTT. Protein product: CAISVAGAATDTQYF.

This clone appeared once. This chain joins TRBV7-3 and TRBJ2-2; perhaps TRBD2 as D (7 bases). V lost 5 bases, J lost 6 bases, and 19 bases lay in between. Germline CDR1 is SGHTA and CDR2 is FQGTGA. The CDR3 runs 16 residues. CDR3 protein: CASSPLGGAPSGELFF. The CDR3 DNA is TGTGCCAGCAGCCCCCTTGGGGGGGCTCCGTCCGGGGAGCTGTTTTTT.

This rearrangement joins TRBV28 to TRBJ2-3; 7 bases line up with TRBD1. Germline V gene lookup returns CDR1 MDHEN and CDR2 SYDVKM. CDR3 length: 14 amino acids. With 6 bases clipped from V and 0 bases from J, the junction kept 3 bases outside the gene matches. The chain's CDR3 is CASSLGQSTDTQYF. CDR3 DNA sequence: TGTGCCAGCAGCCTGGGACAGAGCACAGATACGCAGTATTTT.